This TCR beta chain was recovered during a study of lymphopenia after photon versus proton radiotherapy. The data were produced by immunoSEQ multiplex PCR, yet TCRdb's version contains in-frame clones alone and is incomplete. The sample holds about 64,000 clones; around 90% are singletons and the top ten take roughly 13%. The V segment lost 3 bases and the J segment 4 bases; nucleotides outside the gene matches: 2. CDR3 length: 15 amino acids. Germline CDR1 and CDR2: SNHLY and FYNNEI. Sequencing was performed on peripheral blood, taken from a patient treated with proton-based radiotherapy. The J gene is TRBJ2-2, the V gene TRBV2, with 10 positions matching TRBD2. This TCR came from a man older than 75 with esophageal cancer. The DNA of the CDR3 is TGTGCCAGCAGTGAGGTAGCGGGAGGCACCGGGGAGCTGTTTTTT. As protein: CASSEVAGGTGELFF.